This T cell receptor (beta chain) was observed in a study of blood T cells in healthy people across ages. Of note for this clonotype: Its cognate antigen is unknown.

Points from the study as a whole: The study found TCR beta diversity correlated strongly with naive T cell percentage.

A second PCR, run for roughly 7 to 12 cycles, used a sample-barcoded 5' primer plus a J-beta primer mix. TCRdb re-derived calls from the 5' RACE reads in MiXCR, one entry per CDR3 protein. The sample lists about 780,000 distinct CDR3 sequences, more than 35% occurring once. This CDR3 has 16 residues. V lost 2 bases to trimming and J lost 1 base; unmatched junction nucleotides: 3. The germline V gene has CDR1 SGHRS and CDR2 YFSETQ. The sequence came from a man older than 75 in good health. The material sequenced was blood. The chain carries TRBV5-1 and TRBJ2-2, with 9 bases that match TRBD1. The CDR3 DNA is TGCGCCAGCAGCTTTCGGGGACAGGGGAACACCGGGGAGCTGTTTTTT. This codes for CASSFRGQGNTGELFF.